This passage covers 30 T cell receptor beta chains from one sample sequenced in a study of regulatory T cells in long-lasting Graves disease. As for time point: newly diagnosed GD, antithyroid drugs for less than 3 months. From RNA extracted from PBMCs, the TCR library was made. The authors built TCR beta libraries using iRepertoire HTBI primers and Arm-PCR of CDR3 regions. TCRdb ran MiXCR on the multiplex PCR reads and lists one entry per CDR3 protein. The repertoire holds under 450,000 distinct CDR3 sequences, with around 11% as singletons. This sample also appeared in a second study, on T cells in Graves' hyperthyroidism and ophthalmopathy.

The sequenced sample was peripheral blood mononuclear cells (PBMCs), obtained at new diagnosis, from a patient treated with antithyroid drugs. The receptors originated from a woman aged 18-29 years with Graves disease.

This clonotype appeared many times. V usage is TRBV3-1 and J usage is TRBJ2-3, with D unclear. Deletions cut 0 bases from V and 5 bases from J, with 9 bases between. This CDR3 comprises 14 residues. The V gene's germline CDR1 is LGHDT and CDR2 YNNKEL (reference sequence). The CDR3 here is CASSQDSQRDTQYF. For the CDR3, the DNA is TGTGCCAGCAGCCAAGATTCCCAGAGAGATACGCAGTATTTT.

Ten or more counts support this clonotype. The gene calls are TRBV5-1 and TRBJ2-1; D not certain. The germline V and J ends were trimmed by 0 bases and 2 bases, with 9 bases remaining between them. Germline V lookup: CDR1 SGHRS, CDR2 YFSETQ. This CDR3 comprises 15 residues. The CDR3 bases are TGCGCCAGCAGCTTGGTAGAGAATACCTACAATGAGCAGTTCTTC. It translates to CASSLVENTYNEQFF.

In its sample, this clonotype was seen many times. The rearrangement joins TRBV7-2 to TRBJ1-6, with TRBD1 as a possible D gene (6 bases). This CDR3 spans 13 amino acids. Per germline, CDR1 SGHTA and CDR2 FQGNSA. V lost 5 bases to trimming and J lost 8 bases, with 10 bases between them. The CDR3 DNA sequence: TGTGCCAGCAGCCAAGGACAGCATTCACCCCTCCACTTT. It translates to CASSQGQHSPLHF. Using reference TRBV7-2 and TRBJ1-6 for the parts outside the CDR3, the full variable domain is GAGVSQSPSNKVTEKGKDVELRCDPISGHTALYWYRQSLGQGLEFLIYFQGNSAPDKSGLPSDRFSAERTGGSVSTLTIQRTQQEDSAVYLCASSQGQHSPLHFGNGTRLTVT.

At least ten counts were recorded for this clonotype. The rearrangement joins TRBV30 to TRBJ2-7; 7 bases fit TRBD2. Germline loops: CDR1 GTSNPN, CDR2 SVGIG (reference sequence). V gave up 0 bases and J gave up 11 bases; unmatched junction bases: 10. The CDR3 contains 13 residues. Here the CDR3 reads CAWSVRLAGFKYF. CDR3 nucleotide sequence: TGTGCCTGGAGTGTTCGACTAGCAGGGTTTAAGTACTTC.

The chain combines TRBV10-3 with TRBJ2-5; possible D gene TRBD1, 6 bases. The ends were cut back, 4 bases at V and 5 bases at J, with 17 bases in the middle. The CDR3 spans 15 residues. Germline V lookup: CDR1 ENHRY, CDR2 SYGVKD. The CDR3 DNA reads TGTGCCATCAGTGCTTATACAGGGCAGTGGGAGACCCAGTACTTC. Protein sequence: CAISAYTGQWETQYF.

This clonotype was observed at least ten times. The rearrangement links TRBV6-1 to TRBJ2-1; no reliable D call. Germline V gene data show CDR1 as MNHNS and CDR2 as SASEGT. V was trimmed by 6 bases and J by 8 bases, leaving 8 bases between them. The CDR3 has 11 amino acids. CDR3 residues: CASSILHEQFF. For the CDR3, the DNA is TGTGCCAGCAGCATCCTCCATGAGCAGTTCTTC.

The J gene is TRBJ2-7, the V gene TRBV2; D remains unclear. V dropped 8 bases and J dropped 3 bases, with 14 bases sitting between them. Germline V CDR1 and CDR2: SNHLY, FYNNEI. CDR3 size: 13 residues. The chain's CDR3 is CASCSDGIYEQYF. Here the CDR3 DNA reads TGTGCCAGCTGCTCGGACGGCATCTACGAGCAGTACTTC.

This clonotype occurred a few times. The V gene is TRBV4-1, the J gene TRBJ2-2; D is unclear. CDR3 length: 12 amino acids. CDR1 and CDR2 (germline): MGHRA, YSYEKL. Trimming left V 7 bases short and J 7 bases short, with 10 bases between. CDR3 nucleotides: TGCGCCAGCACCTCAAGGAGCGGGGAGCTGTTTTTT. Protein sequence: CASTSRSGELFF.

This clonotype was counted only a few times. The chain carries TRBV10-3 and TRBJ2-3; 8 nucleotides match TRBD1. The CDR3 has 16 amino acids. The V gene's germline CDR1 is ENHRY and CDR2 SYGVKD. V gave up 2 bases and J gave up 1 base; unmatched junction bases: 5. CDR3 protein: CAISEPGGAGTDTQYF. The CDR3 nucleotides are TGTGCCATCAGTGAGCCAGGGGGCGCCGGCACAGATACGCAGTATTTT.

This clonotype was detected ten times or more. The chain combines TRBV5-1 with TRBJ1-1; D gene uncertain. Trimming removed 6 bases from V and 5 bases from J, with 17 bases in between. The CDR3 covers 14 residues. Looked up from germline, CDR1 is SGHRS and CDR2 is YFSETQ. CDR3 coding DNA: TGCGCCAGCAACTGGGGTGAGGGCTTGACTGAAGCTTTCTTT. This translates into CASNWGEGLTEAFF.

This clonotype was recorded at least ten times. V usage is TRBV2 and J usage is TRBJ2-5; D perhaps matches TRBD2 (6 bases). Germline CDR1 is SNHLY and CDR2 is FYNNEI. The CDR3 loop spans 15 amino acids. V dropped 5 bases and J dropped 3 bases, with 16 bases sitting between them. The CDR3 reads CASSNPGVLKETQYF. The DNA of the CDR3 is TGTGCCAGCAGTAACCCGGGAGTACTAAAAGAGACCCAGTACTTC.

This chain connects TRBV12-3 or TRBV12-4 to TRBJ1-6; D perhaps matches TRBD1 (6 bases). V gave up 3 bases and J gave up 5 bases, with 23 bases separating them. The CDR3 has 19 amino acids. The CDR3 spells CASSFLLPRAGTNNSPLHF. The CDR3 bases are TGTGCCAGCAGTTTCCTCCTACCTAGGGCAGGGACAAATAATTCACCCCTCCACTTT.

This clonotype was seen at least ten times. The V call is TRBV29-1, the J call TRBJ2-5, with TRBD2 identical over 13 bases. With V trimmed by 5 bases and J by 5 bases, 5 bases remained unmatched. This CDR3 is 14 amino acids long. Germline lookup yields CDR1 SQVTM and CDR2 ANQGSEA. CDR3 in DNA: TGCAGCGTTCGAACTAGCGGGAGGGTCGAGACCCAGTACTTC. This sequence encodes CSVRTSGRVETQYF.

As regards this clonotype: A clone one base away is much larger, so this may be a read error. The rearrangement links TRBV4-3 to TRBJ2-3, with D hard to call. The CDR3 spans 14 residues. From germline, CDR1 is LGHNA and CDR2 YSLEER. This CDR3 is CASGQVQGTDTQYF. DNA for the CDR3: TGCGCCAGCGGCCAAGTTCAGGGCACAGATACGCAGTATTTT.

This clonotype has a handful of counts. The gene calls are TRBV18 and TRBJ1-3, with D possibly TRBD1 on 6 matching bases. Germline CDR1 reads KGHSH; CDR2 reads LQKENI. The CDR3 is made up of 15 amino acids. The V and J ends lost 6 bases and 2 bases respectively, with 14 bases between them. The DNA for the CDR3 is TGTGCCAGCTCCCTGGGGGCCCCTCCTGGAAACACCATATATTTT. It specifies CASSLGAPPGNTIYF.

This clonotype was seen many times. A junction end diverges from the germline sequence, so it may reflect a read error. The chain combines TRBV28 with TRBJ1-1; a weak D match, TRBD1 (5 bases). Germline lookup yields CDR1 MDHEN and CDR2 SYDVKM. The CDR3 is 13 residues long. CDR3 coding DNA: TGTGCCAGCGGGGGGAGGGGCGGGGGTGAAGCTTTCTTC. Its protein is CASGGRGGGEAFF.

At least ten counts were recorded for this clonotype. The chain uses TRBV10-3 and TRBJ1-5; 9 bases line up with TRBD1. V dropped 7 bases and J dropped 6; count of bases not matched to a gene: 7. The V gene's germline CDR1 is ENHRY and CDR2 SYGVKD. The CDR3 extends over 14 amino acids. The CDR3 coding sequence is TGTGCCATCAATGAACAGGGGGCTTCTCAGCCCCAGCATTTT. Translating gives CAINEQGASQPQHF.

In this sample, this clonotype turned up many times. The CDR3 sequence: CSASGTSGVQETQYF. CDR3 bases: TGCAGTGCTAGTGGTACTAGCGGAGTTCAAGAGACCCAGTACTTC. V and J are TRBV20-1 and TRBJ2-5; 8 nucleotides align to TRBD2. CDR1 and CDR2 from the germline V gene are DFQATT and SNEGSKA (reference sequence). After removal of 3 bases from V and 2 bases from J, the junction contained 8 bases not matched to a gene. The CDR3 has 15 amino acids.

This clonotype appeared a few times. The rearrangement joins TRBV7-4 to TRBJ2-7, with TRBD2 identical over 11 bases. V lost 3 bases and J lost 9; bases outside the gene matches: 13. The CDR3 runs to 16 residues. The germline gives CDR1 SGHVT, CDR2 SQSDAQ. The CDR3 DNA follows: TGTGCCAGCAGCTTCCGAACCGGGACTAGCGGTTTCGGGCAGTACTTC. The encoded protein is CASSFRTGTSGFGQYF.

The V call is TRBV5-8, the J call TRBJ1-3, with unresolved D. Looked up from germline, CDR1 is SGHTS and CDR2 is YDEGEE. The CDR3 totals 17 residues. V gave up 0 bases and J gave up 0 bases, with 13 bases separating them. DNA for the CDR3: TGTGCCAGCAGCTTGGGTCCCGGATGGAGCTCTGGAAACACCATATATTTT. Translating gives CASSLGPGWSSGNTIYF.

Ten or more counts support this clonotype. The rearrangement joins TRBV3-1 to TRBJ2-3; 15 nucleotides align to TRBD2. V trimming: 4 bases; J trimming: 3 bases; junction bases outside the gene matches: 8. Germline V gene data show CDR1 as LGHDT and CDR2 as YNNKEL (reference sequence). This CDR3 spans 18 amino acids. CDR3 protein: CASSPWTSGRAGTDTQYF. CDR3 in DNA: TGTGCCAGCAGCCCCTGGACTAGCGGGAGGGCCGGAACAGATACGCAGTATTTT.

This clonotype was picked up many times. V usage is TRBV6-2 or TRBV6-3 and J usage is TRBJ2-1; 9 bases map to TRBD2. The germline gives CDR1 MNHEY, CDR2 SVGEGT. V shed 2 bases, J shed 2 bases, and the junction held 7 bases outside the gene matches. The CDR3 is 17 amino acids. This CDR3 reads CASSYRRAGGPYNEQFF. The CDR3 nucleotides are TGTGCCAGCAGTTACCGCCGCGCGGGGGGGCCCTACAATGAGCAGTTCTTC.

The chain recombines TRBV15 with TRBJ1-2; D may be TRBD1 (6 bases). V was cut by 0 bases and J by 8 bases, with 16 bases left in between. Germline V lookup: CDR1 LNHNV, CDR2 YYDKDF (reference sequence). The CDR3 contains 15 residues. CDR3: CATSRDSPTGQGYTF. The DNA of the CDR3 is TGTGCCACCAGCAGAGATTCCCCCACAGGGCAGGGCTACACCTTC.

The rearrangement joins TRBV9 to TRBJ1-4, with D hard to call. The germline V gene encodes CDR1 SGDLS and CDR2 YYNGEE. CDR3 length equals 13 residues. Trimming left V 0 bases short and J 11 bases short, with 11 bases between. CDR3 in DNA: TGTGCCAGCAGCGTAGCTCCGAAGGAGAAACTGTTTTTT. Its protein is CASSVAPKEKLFF.

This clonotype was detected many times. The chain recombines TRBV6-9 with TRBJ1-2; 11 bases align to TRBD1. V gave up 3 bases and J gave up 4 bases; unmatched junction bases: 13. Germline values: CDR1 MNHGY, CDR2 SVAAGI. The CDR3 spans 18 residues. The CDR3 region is CASSYRRGQGAIGYGYTF. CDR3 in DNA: TGTGCCAGCAGTTACAGGCGAGGACAGGGGGCGATCGGCTATGGCTACACCTTC.

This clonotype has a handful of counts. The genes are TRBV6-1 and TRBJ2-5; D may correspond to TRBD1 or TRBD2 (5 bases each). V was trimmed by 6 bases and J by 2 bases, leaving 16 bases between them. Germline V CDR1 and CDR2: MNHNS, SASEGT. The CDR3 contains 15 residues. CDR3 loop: CASSRYRGGQETQYF. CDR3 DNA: TGTGCCAGCAGCCGATATCGGGGCGGACAAGAGACCCAGTACTTC.

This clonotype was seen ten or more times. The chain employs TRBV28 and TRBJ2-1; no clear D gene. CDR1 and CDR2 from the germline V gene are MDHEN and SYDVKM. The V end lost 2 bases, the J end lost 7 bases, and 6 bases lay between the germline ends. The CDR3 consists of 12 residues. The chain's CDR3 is CASSLKGNEQFF. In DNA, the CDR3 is TGTGCCAGCAGTTTAAAGGGTAATGAGCAGTTCTTC.

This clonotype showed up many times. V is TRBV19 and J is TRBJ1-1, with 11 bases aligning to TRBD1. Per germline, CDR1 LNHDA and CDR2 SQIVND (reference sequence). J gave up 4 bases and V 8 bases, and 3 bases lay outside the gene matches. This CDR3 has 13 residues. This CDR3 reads CASRTGGITEAFF. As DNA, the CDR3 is TGTGCCAGTCGGACAGGGGGCATCACTGAAGCTTTCTTT.

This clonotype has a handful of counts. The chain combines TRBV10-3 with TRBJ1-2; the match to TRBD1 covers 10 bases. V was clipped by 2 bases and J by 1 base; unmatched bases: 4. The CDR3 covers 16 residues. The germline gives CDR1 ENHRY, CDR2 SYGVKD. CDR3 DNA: TGTGCCATCAGTGAGCGGGGGACAGGGGATAACTATGGCTACACCTTC. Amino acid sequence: CAISERGTGDNYGYTF.

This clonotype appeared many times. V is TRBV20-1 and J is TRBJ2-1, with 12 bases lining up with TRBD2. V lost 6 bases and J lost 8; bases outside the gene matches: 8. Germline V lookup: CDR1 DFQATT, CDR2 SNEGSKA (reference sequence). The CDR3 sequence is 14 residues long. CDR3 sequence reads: CSALTSGRFDEQFF. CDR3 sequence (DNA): TGCAGTGCCCTGACTAGCGGGAGATTCGATGAGCAGTTCTTC.